The 19 T cell receptor beta chains below come from one sample, sequenced in a study of blood T cell repertoires in COVID-19. Measured with immunoSEQ multiplex PCR; TCRdb has only the in-frame clones, and not every one. The sample shows about 89,000 clones, 86% of them seen only once. The sequenced sample consisted of peripheral blood. These receptors were obtained from a man older than 75 with active or convalescent COVID-19.

J is TRBJ1-2 and V is TRBV5-1; 8 bases are a match to TRBD1. CDR1 and CDR2 (germline): SGHRS, YFSETQ. This CDR3 is 13 amino acids long. V shed 4 bases, J shed 5 bases, and the junction held 4 bases outside the gene matches. The CDR3, as DNA: TGCGCCAGCAGCCCGGACAGGGTGTATGGCTACACCTTC. It yields the protein CASSPDRVYGYTF.

CDR3 sequence: CASSRPGQERINYGYTF. DNA for the CDR3: TGTGCCAGCAGCAGGCCGGGACAGGAAAGAATTAACTATGGCTACACCTTC. The V gene is TRBV5-6, the J gene TRBJ1-2; 8 nucleotides match TRBD1. Germline values: CDR1 SGHDT, CDR2 YYEEEE. CDR3 length equals 17 residues. V lost 4 bases, J lost 1 base, and 12 bases stayed unmatched.

The chain uses TRBV27 and TRBJ1-2; D not certain. The CDR3 totals 14 residues. Germline V lookup: CDR1 MNHEY, CDR2 SMNVEV (reference sequence). Trimming pared 4 bases from V and 6 bases from J, leaving 15 bases between. The CDR3 sequence is CASSSPGRVDGYTF. CDR3 in DNA: TGTGCCAGCAGTTCCCCGGGGAGGGTCGATGGCTACACCTTC.

The rearrangement links TRBV12-3 or TRBV12-4 to TRBJ1-2, with unresolved D. Trimming removed 2 bases at V and 2 bases at J, with 6 bases between. The CDR3 consists of 13 residues. The CDR3 sequence: CASSLTTNYGYTF. The CDR3 region has the DNA TGTGCCAGCAGTTTAACAACAAACTATGGCTACACCTTC.

The chain combines TRBV5-4 with TRBJ2-1; 9 positions agree with TRBD2. Germline V lookup: CDR1 SGHNT, CDR2 YYREEE (reference sequence). The CDR3 contains 15 residues. V shed 4 bases, J shed 8 bases, and the junction held 10 bases outside the gene matches. The CDR3 is CASSPGGSGSYEQFF. CDR3 DNA sequence: TGTGCCAGCAGCCCCGGGGGTAGCGGGAGCTATGAGCAGTTCTTC.

This sequence joins TRBV5-1 and TRBJ2-7; TRBD2 matches 12 bases. Germline V gene sequence: CDR1 SGHRS, CDR2 YFSETQ. The CDR3 is 16 residues long. J gave up 1 base and V 0 bases, and 2 bases lay outside the gene matches. CDR3 sequence reads: CASSLAGTSGSYEQYF. The CDR3 DNA sequence: TGCGCCAGCAGCTTGGCCGGGACTAGCGGGTCCTACGAGCAGTACTTC.

The chain links TRBV21-1 to TRBJ1-2; the table's D call, TRBD1, has no DNA check behind it. TRBV21-1 is a pseudogene locus. This CDR3 comprises 18 residues. This CDR3 is CASSKNRDRRLYYYGYTF. The CDR3 DNA sequence: TGTGCCAGCAGCAAAAACCGGGACAGGCGATTATATTACTATGGCTACACCTTC.

The rearrangement joins TRBV5-1 to TRBJ1-5, with 9 bases aligning to TRBD1. The CDR3 sequence is 14 residues long. V dropped 4 bases and J dropped 5; count of bases not matched to a gene: 4. CDR1 is SGHRS and CDR2 is YFSETQ in the germline V gene. The CDR3, as DNA: TGCGCCAGCAGCCTGGGACAGGGTGATCAGCCCCAGCATTTT. It encodes CASSLGQGDQPQHF.

J is TRBJ2-7 and V is TRBV28, with D unclear. The CDR3 totals 12 residues. Germline values: CDR1 MDHEN, CDR2 SYDVKM. V was pared by 10 bases and J by 1 base, with 11 bases between. The CDR3 sequence is CAIQDTSYEQYF. The DNA of the CDR3 is TGTGCCATCCAAGACACTTCCTACGAGCAGTACTTC.

V usage is TRBV29-1 and J usage is TRBJ2-1, with D unclear. The CDR3 totals 13 residues. V lost 2 bases and J lost 5, with 10 bases in between. Germline assignment: CDR1 SQVTM and CDR2 ANQGSEA. The CDR3 DNA reads TGCAGCGTTGAACGGTACCGTGACAATGAGCAGTTCTTC. It is translated as CSVERYRDNEQFF.

This clone has just one count. The sample carries other DNA sequences with the same CDR3. The chain links TRBV7-2 to TRBJ2-5; TRBD2 agrees at 11 bases. V trimming: 1 base; J trimming: 5 bases; junction bases outside the gene matches: 9. This CDR3 contains 17 residues. The germline gives CDR1 SGHTA, CDR2 FQGNSA. CDR3 residues: CASSLVGTSGGEETQYF. CDR3 bases: TGTGCCAGCAGCTTAGTAGGGACTAGCGGAGGGGAGGAGACCCAGTACTTC.

The CDR3 reads CASSATGGGGNQPQHF. DNA of the CDR3: TGTGCCAGCAGCGCAACTGGGGGGGGAGGCAATCAGCCCCAGCATTTT. The V and J genes are TRBV12-1 and TRBJ1-5. TRBV12-1 is termed a pseudogene. The CDR3 has 16 residues.

This chain links TRBV2 with TRBJ1-5; TRBD1 matches 7 bases. V gave up 5 bases and J gave up 5 bases; unmatched junction bases: 9. Germline V gene data show CDR1 as SNHLY and CDR2 as FYNNEI. The CDR3 length is 15 residues. The CDR3 reads CASSPDRERHQPQHF. In nucleotides, the CDR3 is TGTGCCAGCAGTCCAGACAGGGAAAGACATCAGCCCCAGCATTTT.

This chain joins TRBV12-3 or TRBV12-4 and TRBJ2-7, with a possible D match to TRBD1 (6 bases). The CDR3 sequence is 13 residues long. V was cut by 5 bases and J by 3 bases, with 11 bases left in between. The CDR3 DNA reads as TGTGCCAGCAGTCCAGGACAGAACTACGAGCAGTACTTC. It yields the protein CASSPGQNYEQYF.

The chain carries TRBV3-1 (or the pseudogene TRBV3-2) and TRBJ1-3; D is unresolved. The germline V gene has CDR1 LGHDT and CDR2 YNNKEL (reference sequence). With 4 bases removed from V and 3 bases from J, the gap between germline ends came to 10 bases. The CDR3 has 14 amino acids. CDR3: CASSPSLSGNTIYF. The CDR3 DNA follows: TGTGCCAGCAGCCCAAGTCTCAGTGGAAACACCATATATTTT.

The chain uses TRBV9 and TRBJ2-3; perhaps TRBD2 as D (6 bases). The CDR3 spans 16 residues. The V and J ends lost 2 bases and 2 bases respectively, with 15 bases between them. Germline V CDR1 and CDR2: SGDLS, YYNGEE. CDR3 residues: CASSVGRGAPTDTQYF. The CDR3 DNA is TGTGCCAGCAGCGTCGGCCGCGGGGCCCCCACAGATACGCAGTATTTT.

V is TRBV4-1 and J is TRBJ2-3, with 11 bases aligning to TRBD2. Germline CDR1 MGHRA, CDR2 YSYEKL. The V segment lost 0 bases and the J segment 4 bases; nucleotides outside the gene matches: 3. The CDR3 contains 16 residues. In nucleotides, the CDR3 is TGCGCCAGCAGCCAAGACCCTAGCGGGAGGTCAGATACGCAGTATTTT. As protein: CASSQDPSGRSDTQYF.

The chain is built from TRBV3-1 (or the pseudogene TRBV3-2) and TRBJ1-3, with a tentative D call TRBD1 (6 bases). The V gene's germline CDR1 is LGHDT and CDR2 YNNKEL (reference sequence). This CDR3 region has 13 residues. V lost 7 bases and J 1 base, leaving 8 bases between the germline ends. The CDR3 spells CASNDRSGNTIYF. CDR3 DNA: TGTGCCAGCAACGACAGGTCTGGAAACACCATATATTTT.

J is TRBJ2-2 and V is TRBV25-1; D gene uncertain. The CDR3 is 13 residues long. V lost 0 bases and J 4 bases, leaving 3 bases between the germline ends. Germline CDR1 and CDR2: MGHDK and SYGVNS. CDR3 in DNA: TGTGCCAGCAGTGAATATCTCACCGGGGAGCTGTTTTTT. Protein product: CASSEYLTGELFF.